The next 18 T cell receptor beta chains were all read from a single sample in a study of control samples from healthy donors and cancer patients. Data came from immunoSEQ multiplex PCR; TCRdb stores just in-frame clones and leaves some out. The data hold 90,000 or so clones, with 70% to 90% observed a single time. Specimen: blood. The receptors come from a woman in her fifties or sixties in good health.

Here the CDR3 DNA reads TGTGCCAGCAGCCTGACTAGCGACAATGAGCAGTTCTTC. As protein: CASSLTSDNEQFF. The gene calls are TRBV5-4 and TRBJ2-1; 8 bases map to TRBD2. This CDR3 comprises 13 residues. V shed 4 bases and J 5 bases; nucleotides not matched to a gene: 2. Germline assignment: CDR1 SGHNT and CDR2 YYREEE (reference sequence).

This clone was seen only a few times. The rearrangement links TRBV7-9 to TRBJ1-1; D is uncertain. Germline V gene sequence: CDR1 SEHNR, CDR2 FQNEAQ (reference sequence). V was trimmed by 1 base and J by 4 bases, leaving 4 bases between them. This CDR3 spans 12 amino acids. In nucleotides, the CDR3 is TGTGCCAGCAGCTTAGTGAGCACTGAAGCTTTCTTT. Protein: CASSLVSTEAFF.

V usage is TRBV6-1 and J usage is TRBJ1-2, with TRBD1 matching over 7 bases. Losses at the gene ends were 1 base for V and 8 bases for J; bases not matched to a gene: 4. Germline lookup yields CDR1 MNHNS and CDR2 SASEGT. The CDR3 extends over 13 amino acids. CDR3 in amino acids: CASSEEEGAGYTF. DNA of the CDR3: TGTGCCAGCAGTGAAGAGGAGGGGGCGGGCTACACCTTC.

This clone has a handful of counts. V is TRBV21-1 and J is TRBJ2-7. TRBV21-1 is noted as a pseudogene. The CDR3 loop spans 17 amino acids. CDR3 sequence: CASSKSYRDPLIYEQYF. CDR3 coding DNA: TGTGCCAGCAGCAAATCTTACCGGGACCCCCTTATATACGAGCAGTACTTC.

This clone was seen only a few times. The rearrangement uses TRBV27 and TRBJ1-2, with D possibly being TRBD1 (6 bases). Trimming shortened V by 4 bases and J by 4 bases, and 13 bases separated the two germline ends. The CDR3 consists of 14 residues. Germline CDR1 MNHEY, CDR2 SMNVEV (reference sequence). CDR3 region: CASSWGAAAYGYTF. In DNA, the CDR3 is TGTGCCAGCAGTTGGGGGGCAGCTGCCTATGGCTACACCTTC.

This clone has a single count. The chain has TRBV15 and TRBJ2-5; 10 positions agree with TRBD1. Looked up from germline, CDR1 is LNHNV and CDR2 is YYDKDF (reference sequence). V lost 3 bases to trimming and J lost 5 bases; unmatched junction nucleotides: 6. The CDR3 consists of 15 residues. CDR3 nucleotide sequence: TGTGCCACCAGCAGGTTGGGACAGGGGTTGGAGACCCAGTACTTC. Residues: CATSRLGQGLETQYF.

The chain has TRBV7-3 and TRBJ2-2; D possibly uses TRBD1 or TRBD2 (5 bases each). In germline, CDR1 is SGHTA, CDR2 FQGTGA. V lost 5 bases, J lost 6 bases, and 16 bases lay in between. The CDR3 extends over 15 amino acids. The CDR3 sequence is CASSQTDMGAGELFF. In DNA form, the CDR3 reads TGTGCCAGCAGCCAAACGGACATGGGAGCCGGGGAGCTGTTTTTT.

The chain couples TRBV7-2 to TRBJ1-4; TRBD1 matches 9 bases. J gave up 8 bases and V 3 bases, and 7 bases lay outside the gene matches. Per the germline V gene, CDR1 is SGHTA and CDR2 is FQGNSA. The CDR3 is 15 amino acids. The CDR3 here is CASSFMGQGGEKLFF. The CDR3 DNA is TGTGCCAGCAGCTTCATGGGACAGGGTGGCGAAAAACTGTTTTTT.

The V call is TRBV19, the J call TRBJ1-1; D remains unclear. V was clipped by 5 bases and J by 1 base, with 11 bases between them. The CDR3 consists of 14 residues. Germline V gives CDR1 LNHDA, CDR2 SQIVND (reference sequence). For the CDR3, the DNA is TGTGCCAGTAGTTTAAGAGGATCGAACACTGAAGCTTTCTTT. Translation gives CASSLRGSNTEAFF.

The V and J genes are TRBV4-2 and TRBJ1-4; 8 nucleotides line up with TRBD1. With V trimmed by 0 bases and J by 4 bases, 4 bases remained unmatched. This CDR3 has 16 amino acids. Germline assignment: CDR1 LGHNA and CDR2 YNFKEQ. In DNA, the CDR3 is TGTGCCAGCAGCCAAGACGGACAGGGCATTAATGAAAAACTGTTTTTT. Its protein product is CASSQDGQGINEKLFF.

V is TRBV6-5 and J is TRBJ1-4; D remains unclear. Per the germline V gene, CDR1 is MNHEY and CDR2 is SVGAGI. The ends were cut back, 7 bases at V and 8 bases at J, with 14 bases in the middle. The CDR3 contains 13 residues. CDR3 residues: CASTSTLAEKLFF. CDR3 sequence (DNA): TGTGCCAGCACGTCCACTCTTGCGGAAAAACTGTTTTTT.

CDR3 region: CASRVGTGYGYTF. The CDR3 bases are TGTGCCAGCAGAGTGGGGACCGGCTATGGCTACACCTTC. The rearrangement uses TRBV12-3 or TRBV12-4 and TRBJ1-2; D is perhaps TRBD1 (5 bases). The CDR3 contains 13 residues. V lost 6 bases and J 4 bases, leaving 12 bases between the germline ends.

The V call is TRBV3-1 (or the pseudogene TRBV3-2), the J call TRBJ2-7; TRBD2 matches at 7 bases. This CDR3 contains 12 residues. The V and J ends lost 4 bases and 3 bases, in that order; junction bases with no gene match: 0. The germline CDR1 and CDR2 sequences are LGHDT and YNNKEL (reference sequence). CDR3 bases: TGTGCCAGCAGCCGCGGGGGCTACGAGCAGTACTTC. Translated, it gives CASSRGGYEQYF.

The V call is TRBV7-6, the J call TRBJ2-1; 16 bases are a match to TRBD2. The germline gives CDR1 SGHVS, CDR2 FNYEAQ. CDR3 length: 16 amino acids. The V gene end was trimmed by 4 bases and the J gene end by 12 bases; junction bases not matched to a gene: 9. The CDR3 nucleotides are TGTGCCAGCAGCTCCCCGGGACTAGCGGGAGGGTCGTCGCAGTTCTTC. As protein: CASSSPGLAGGSSQFF.

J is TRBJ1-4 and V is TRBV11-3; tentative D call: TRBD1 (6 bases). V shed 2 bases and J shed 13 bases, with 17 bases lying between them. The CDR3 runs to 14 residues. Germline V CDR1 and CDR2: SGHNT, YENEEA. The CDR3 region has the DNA TGTGCCAGCAGCTTAACCTCGGACAAGGGGGGACTGTTTTTT. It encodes CASSLTSDKGGLFF. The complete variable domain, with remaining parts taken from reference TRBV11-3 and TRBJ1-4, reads EAGVVQSPRYKIIEKKQPVAFWCNPISGHNTLYWYLQNLGQGPELLIRYENEEAVDDSQLPKDRFSAERLKGVDSTLKIQPAELGDSAVYLCASSLTSDKGGLFFGSGTQLSVL.

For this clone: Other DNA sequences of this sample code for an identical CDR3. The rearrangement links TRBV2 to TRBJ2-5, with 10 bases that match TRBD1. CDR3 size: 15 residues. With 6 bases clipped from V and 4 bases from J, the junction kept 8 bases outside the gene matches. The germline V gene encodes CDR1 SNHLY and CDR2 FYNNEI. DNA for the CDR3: TGTGCCAGCAGAGCCAGGGACAGGGGTACAGAGACCCAGTACTTC. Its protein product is CASRARDRGTETQYF.

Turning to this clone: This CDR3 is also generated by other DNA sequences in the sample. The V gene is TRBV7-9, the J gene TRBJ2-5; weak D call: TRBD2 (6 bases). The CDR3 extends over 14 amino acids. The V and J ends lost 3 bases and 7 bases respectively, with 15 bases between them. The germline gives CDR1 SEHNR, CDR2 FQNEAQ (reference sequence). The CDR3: CASSLHGGDGTQYF. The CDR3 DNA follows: TGTGCCAGCAGCTTGCATGGCGGGGATGGGACCCAGTACTTC. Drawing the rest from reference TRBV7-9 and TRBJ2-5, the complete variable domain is DTGVSQNPRHKITKRGQNVTFRCDPISEHNRLYWYRQTLGQGPEFLTYFQNEAQLEKSRLLSDRFSAERPKGSFSTLEIQRTEQGDSAMYLCASSLHGGDGTQYFGPGTRLLVL.

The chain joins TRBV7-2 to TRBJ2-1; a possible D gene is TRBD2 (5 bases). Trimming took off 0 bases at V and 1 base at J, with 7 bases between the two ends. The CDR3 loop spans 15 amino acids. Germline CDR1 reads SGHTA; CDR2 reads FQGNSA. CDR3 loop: CASSLAGESYNEQFF. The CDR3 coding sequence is TGTGCCAGCAGCTTAGCGGGAGAGTCCTACAATGAGCAGTTCTTC.